The clone carrying this T cell receptor (beta chain) was seen once. Its antigen is as yet unknown. These data come from a study of T cell responses to AZD1222 COVID-19 vaccine. CDR1 is SGDLS, CDR2 YYNGEE, per germline. Trimming removed 0 bases at V and 2 bases at J, with 8 bases between. The CDR3 length is 14 residues. Clones were read by immunoSEQ multiplex PCR, and TCRdb kept only the in-frame ones, dropping some. The data contain some 130,000 clones, over 85% of them singletons. Points from the study as a whole: Donor demographics were predominantly white British with a female majority; clonal diversity may be underestimated. The number of AZD1222 recipients seropositive at baseline was only five to seven.

The receptor comes from an adult in good health. This chain connects TRBV9 to TRBJ1-2; D gene ambiguous. Sequenced material: peripheral blood, taken on day 0 of AZD1222 vaccination. DNA of the CDR3: TGTGCCAGCAGCGTAGGTGGGGTCAACTATGGCTACACCTTC. It encodes CASSVGGVNYGYTF.